Listed here are 28 T cell receptor beta chains from one sample, sequenced in a study of cytomegalovirus exposure and HLA in healthy donors. The PCR used 60 Vbeta and 13 Jbeta primers. TCRdb's copy holds only in-frame clones and misses some; the assay was immunoSEQ multiplex PCR. The table records about 180,000 clones, under 85% of them present only once. What was sequenced was PBMCs. The receptors derive from a human donor in good health.

The rearrangement uses TRBV27 and TRBJ1-2, with 9 bases identical to TRBD1. The CDR3 loop spans 15 amino acids. Germline loops: CDR1 MNHEY, CDR2 SMNVEV (reference sequence). The V gene end was trimmed by 2 bases and the J gene end by 4 bases; junction bases not matched to a gene: 5. The CDR3 DNA reads as TGTGCCAGCAGTTTAAGGTCGGGACAGGGCTATGGCTACACCTTC. Its translation: CASSLRSGQGYGYTF.

The V call is TRBV7-6, the J call TRBJ1-6, with TRBD1 as a possible D gene (6 bases). CDR3 size: 14 residues. The V and J ends lost 0 bases and 10 bases respectively, with 10 bases between them. Germline V gene sequence: CDR1 SGHVS, CDR2 FNYEAQ. CDR3 coding DNA: TGTGCCAGCAGCTTAGCGGGGGCAGGCTCACCCCTCCACTTT. Its protein product is CASSLAGAGSPLHF. The full variable domain, rest sourced from reference TRBV7-6 and TRBJ1-6, is GAGVSQSPRYKVTKRGQDVALRCDPISGHVSLYWYRQALGQGPEFLTYFNYEAQQDKSGLPNDRFSAERPEGSISTLTIQRTEQRDSAMYRCASSLAGAGSPLHFGNGTRLTVT.

Only one count was recorded for this clone. The V gene is TRBV6-1, the J gene TRBJ1-1, with 10 bases that match TRBD1. Germline-derived CDR1 and CDR2 are MNHNS and SASEGT. The CDR3 totals 13 residues. V shed 8 bases and J 11 bases; nucleotides not matched to a gene: 11. CDR3 protein: CASLGDRGSDAFF. Written as DNA, the CDR3 is TGTGCCAGCCTTGGGGACAGGGGATCGGATGCTTTCTTT.

The gene calls are TRBV5-8 and TRBJ1-1, with D perhaps TRBD1 (5 bases). V gave up 1 base and J gave up 2 bases, with 12 bases separating them. The CDR3 is 15 residues long. The germline gives CDR1 SGHTS, CDR2 YDEGEE. The CDR3 region is CASSLSRQLNTEAFF. In DNA, the CDR3 is TGTGCCAGCAGCTTGAGCAGACAGCTAAACACTGAAGCTTTCTTT.

The chain is built from TRBV7-3 and TRBJ2-3; the D gene is possibly TRBD2 (5 bases). V shed 5 bases and J shed 8 bases, with 20 bases lying between them. Germline values: CDR1 SGHTA, CDR2 FQGTGA. The CDR3 is 15 amino acids. The CDR3 sequence: CASSPRARAAGTQYF. CDR3 coding DNA: TGTGCCAGCAGCCCCCGAGCTAGGGCCGCGGGTACGCAGTATTTT. The complete variable domain, with remaining parts taken from reference TRBV7-3 and TRBJ2-3, reads GAGVSQTPSNKVTEKGKYVELRCDPISGHTALYWYRQSLGQGPEFLIYFQGTGAADDSGLPNDRFFAVRPEGSVSTLKIQRTERGDSAVYLCASSPRARAAGTQYFGPGTRLTVL.

This chain joins TRBV4-1 and TRBJ2-5; maybe TRBD2 (5 bases). CDR1 and CDR2 (germline): MGHRA, YSYEKL. CDR3 length: 12 amino acids. V lost 0 bases and J lost 6, with 5 bases in between. CDR3 bases: TGCGCCAGCAGCCAAGACGGGAAGACCCAGTACTTC. Its protein is CASSQDGKTQYF.

The V gene is TRBV5-1, the J gene TRBJ2-7; 11 bases align to TRBD2. J lost 6 bases, V lost 4 bases, and 9 bases had no gene match. Germline V gene data show CDR1 as SGHRS and CDR2 as YFSETQ. CDR3 length equals 15 residues. The CDR3 loop reads CASSTSSGGRGEQYF. The CDR3 DNA reads TGCGCCAGCAGCACCTCTAGCGGGGGGCGGGGCGAGCAGTACTTC.

The chain has TRBV19 and TRBJ1-5; TRBD1 matches at 8 bases. The CDR3 has 14 residues. Germline lookup yields CDR1 LNHDA and CDR2 SQIVND (reference sequence). The trim removed 8 bases at V and 1 base at J, leaving 4 bases unmatched. The CDR3 sequence is CASATGGSNQPQHF. The CDR3 DNA sequence: TGTGCCAGTGCCACAGGGGGGAGCAATCAGCCCCAGCATTTT.

V and J are TRBV2 and TRBJ2-5, with a weak D call TRBD1 (5 bases). Trimming took 4 bases from V and 3 from J, leaving 9 bases between them. The germline V gene encodes CDR1 SNHLY and CDR2 FYNNEI. The CDR3 spans 13 residues. CDR3: CASSAGREETQYF. The CDR3 DNA sequence: TGTGCCAGCAGTGCGGGCAGGGAAGAGACCCAGTACTTC.

This rearrangement joins TRBV7-2 to TRBJ1-1, with D perhaps TRBD1 (6 bases). This CDR3 contains 13 residues. Per germline, CDR1 SGHTA and CDR2 FQGNSA. V lost 4 bases, J lost 4 bases, and 10 bases lay in between. CDR3 nucleotide sequence: TGTGCCAGCAGCTCCGGGACACTCACTGAAGCTTTCTTT. Its protein is CASSSGTLTEAFF. Complete variable domain (other parts from reference TRBV7-2 and TRBJ1-1): GAGVSQSPSNKVTEKGKDVELRCDPISGHTALYWYRQSLGQGLEFLIYFQGNSAPDKSGLPSDRFSAERTGGSVSTLTIQRTQQEDSAVYLCASSSGTLTEAFFGQGTRLTVV.

This clone was seen more than once but under ten times. The CDR3 DNA follows: TGTGCCAGCAGCTTAGTGGGCAGGGGGCAGAACAATGAGCAGTTCTTC. As protein: CASSLVGRGQNNEQFF. The V and J genes are TRBV13 and TRBJ2-1; 8 bases agree with TRBD1. The CDR3 length is 16 residues. Germline CDR1 PRHDT, CDR2 FYEKMQ (reference sequence). The trim removed 1 base at V and 5 bases at J, leaving 7 bases unmatched.

V gene TRBV6-6 combines with J gene TRBJ2-1, with 11 bases fitting TRBD2. Germline CDR1 reads MNHNY; CDR2 reads SVGAGI (reference sequence). The ends lost 7 bases at V and 14 bases at J; junction bases unmatched: 10. The CDR3 loop spans 13 amino acids. The CDR3 sequence is CASTSSGGNKKFF. CDR3 DNA: TGTGCCAGCACCTCTAGCGGGGGGAACAAAAAGTTCTTC.

The gene calls are TRBV5-6 and TRBJ1-2; 7 bases are shared with TRBD1. V was clipped by 3 bases and J by 6 bases; unmatched bases: 5. The germline V gene has CDR1 SGHDT and CDR2 YYEEEE. This CDR3 contains 13 residues. Here the CDR3 reads CASSSGTVNGYTF. The CDR3 DNA follows: TGTGCCAGCAGCTCTGGGACAGTAAATGGCTACACCTTC.

V is TRBV6-5 and J is TRBJ1-2; D unclear. Trimming stripped 0 bases from V and 4 bases from J, with 6 bases between. Germline CDR1 is MNHEY and CDR2 is SVGAGI. The CDR3 consists of 13 residues. CDR3 sequence: CASSYSRSYGYTF. The CDR3 DNA is TGTGCCAGCAGTTACTCGAGAAGCTATGGCTACACCTTC.

This clone appeared once. The chain couples TRBV2 to TRBJ1-2, with D perhaps TRBD1 (5 bases). The V end lost 5 bases, the J end lost 8 bases, and 12 bases lay between the germline ends. This CDR3 region has 12 residues. The germline V gene has CDR1 SNHLY and CDR2 FYNNEI. The CDR3 spells CASSLRDDGYTF. The DNA for the CDR3 is TGTGCCAGCAGTCTCAGGGATGACGGCTACACCTTC. The entire variable domain, with the rest obtained from reference TRBV2 and TRBJ1-2, is as follows: EPEVTQTPSHQVTQMGQEVILRCVPISNHLYFYWYRQILGQKVEFLVSFYNNEISEKSEIFDDQFSVERPDGSNFTLKIRSTKLEDSAMYFCASSLRDDGYTFGSGTRLTVV.

J is TRBJ2-2 and V is TRBV27; tentatively, D is TRBD1 (7 bases). This CDR3 comprises 15 residues. Germline CDR1 and CDR2: MNHEY and SMNVEV (reference sequence). V dropped 5 bases and J dropped 7 bases, with 17 bases sitting between them. This CDR3 reads CASSPSEGAGGELFF. The CDR3, as DNA: TGTGCCAGCAGTCCTAGCGAGGGGGCAGGCGGGGAGCTGTTTTTT.

The V call is TRBV5-1, the J call TRBJ2-1; 12 bases are a match to TRBD2. Germline lookup yields CDR1 SGHRS and CDR2 YFSETQ. The ends lost 5 bases at V and 10 bases at J; junction bases unmatched: 7. The CDR3 has 14 residues. The CDR3 DNA reads TGCGCCAGCAGGCCGACTAGCGGGGGATCGGAGCAGTTCTTC. It encodes CASRPTSGGSEQFF. Using reference TRBV5-1 and TRBJ2-1 for the parts outside the CDR3, the full variable domain is KAGVTQTPRYLIKTRGQQVTLSCSPISGHRSVSWYQQTPGQGLQFLFEYFSETQRNKGNFPGRFSGRQFSNSRSEMNVSTLELGDSALYLCASRPTSGGSEQFFGPGTRLTVL.

Only one count was recorded for this clone. The chain has TRBV19 and TRBJ1-2; possibly TRBD1 for D (6 bases). The ends were cut back, 5 bases at V and 8 bases at J, with 15 bases in the middle. CDR3 length: 13 amino acids. Germline assignment: CDR1 LNHDA and CDR2 SQIVND (reference sequence). CDR3 protein: CASSEQGVGGYTF. In nucleotides, the CDR3 is TGTGCCAGTAGTGAACAGGGCGTGGGCGGCTACACCTTC.

Only one count was recorded for this clone. This chain links TRBV9 with TRBJ2-5; 7 positions agree with TRBD1. After removal of 4 bases from V and 1 base from J, the junction contained 4 bases not matched to a gene. The CDR3 covers 14 residues. Germline V gene sequence: CDR1 SGDLS, CDR2 YYNGEE. In nucleotides, the CDR3 is TGTGCCAGCAGCCAAGGGACAGCCCAAGAGACCCAGTACTTC. It yields the protein CASSQGTAQETQYF.

This sequence joins TRBV7-8 and TRBJ2-7; 9 nucleotides align to TRBD1. Germline CDR1 SGHVS, CDR2 FQNEAQ. This CDR3 has 15 residues. V was pared by 4 bases and J by 3 bases, with 7 bases of the junction left unmatched. In DNA, the CDR3 is TGTGCCAGCAGCTGGACGGGACAGGGAATCTACGAGCAGTACTTC. Its protein is CASSWTGQGIYEQYF. The complete variable domain, with remaining parts taken from reference TRBV7-8 and TRBJ2-7, reads GAGVSQSPRYKVAKRGQDVALRCDPISGHVSLFWYQQALGQGPEFLTYFQNEAQLDKSGLPSDRFFAERPEGSVSTLKIQRTQQEDSAVYLCASSWTGQGIYEQYFGPGTRLTVT.

This chain uses TRBV7-9 with TRBJ2-1; 10 bases line up with TRBD2. After removal of 0 bases from V and 5 bases from J, the junction contained 1 base not matched to a gene. Germline assignment: CDR1 SEHNR and CDR2 FQNEAQ (reference sequence). The length of the CDR3 is 15 residues. CDR3 residues: CASSLAGLADNEQFF. In DNA, the CDR3 is TGTGCCAGCAGCTTAGCTGGACTAGCGGACAATGAGCAGTTCTTC.

The rearrangement joins TRBV7-9 to TRBJ2-5, with 12 bases identical to TRBD1. The J call is uncertain, as TRBJ2-7 better fits the DNA end. Germline values: CDR1 SEHNR, CDR2 FQNEAQ (reference sequence). The CDR3 is made up of 16 amino acids. The CDR3 sequence is CASSNPGQGARYEQYF. DNA of the CDR3: TGTGCCAGCAGCAACCCGGGACAGGGGGCTAGGTACGAGCAGTACTTC.

The J gene is TRBJ1-2, the V gene TRBV6-1; no definite D call. Germline assignment: CDR1 MNHNS and CDR2 SASEGT. This CDR3 has 11 residues. V was shortened by 6 bases and J by 2 bases, with 4 bases between the two germline ends. CDR3 nucleotide sequence: TGTGCCAGCAGACTCAACTATGGCTACACCTTC. Its translation is CASRLNYGYTF.

The chain couples TRBV6-1 to TRBJ2-7, with 10 bases that match TRBD1. J gave up 4 bases and V 7 bases, and 7 bases lay outside the gene matches. Germline V gene lookup returns CDR1 MNHNS and CDR2 SASEGT. This CDR3 is 14 amino acids long. The CDR3 sequence: CASMAGGQGYEQYF. The CDR3 DNA reads TGTGCCAGCATGGCAGGGGGACAGGGGTACGAGCAGTACTTC.

This sequence joins TRBV7-2 and TRBJ1-1; TRBD1 agrees at 9 bases. This CDR3 is 15 amino acids long. CDR1 and CDR2 from the germline V gene are SGHTA and FQGNSA. V lost 3 bases and J lost 4; bases outside the gene matches: 6. CDR3 loop: CASSFRTGEGTEAFF. CDR3 DNA sequence: TGTGCCAGCAGCTTCCGGACAGGGGAGGGCACTGAAGCTTTCTTT.

This sequence joins TRBV5-1 and TRBJ2-5; 9 nucleotides agree with TRBD1. This CDR3 is 15 amino acids long. J lost 2 bases, V lost 2 bases, and 4 bases had no gene match. Looked up from germline, CDR1 is SGHRS and CDR2 is YFSETQ. The CDR3 loop is CASSFGQGPQETQYF. The DNA of the CDR3 is TGCGCCAGCAGCTTCGGACAGGGGCCACAAGAGACCCAGTACTTC.

This clone appeared a few times. This chain joins TRBV6-5 and TRBJ2-7; a weak D match, TRBD1 (6 bases). Germline V CDR1 and CDR2: MNHEY, SVGAGI. The CDR3 has 14 residues. V was shortened by 6 bases and J by 1 base, with 13 bases between the two germline ends. CDR3 DNA sequence: TGTGCCAGCAGGGCCCCTGACAGGTCCTACGAGCAGTACTTC. Encoded protein: CASRAPDRSYEQYF.

This chain links TRBV6-5 with TRBJ1-2; 7 positions match TRBD1. J gave up 0 bases and V 3 bases, and 4 bases lay outside the gene matches. This CDR3 comprises 15 residues. Germline CDR1 reads MNHEY; CDR2 reads SVGAGI. The CDR3 loop reads CASSYAGGTNYGYTF. CDR3 nucleotide sequence: TGTGCCAGCAGTTATGCAGGGGGGACTAACTATGGCTACACCTTC.